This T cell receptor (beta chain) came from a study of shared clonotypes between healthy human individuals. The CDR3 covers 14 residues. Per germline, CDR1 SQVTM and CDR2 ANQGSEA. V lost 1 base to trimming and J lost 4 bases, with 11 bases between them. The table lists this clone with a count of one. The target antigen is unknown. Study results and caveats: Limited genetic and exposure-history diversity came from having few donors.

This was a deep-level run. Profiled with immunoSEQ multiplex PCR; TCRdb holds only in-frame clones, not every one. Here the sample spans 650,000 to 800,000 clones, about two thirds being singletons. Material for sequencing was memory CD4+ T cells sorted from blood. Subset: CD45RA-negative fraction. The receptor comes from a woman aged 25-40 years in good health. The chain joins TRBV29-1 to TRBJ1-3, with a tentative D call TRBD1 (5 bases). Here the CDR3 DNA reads TGCAGCGTTGAAGCCGGGGCCGTGGGAAACACCATATATTTT. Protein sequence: CSVEAGAVGNTIYF.